Described below is a single T cell receptor beta chain sequence and its context. Its antigen remains unknown. This entry belongs to a study of shared clonotypes between healthy human individuals. Study background: Per donor, three plates held CD4 naive cells, three held CD4 memory, two held CD8 naive and one held CD8 memory. Study findings and constraints: Unshared clonotypes carried lower generation probabilities than those common to all four donors. Naive subsets, compared against memory subsets, generally had larger estimated richness values.

Assay: immunoSEQ multiplex PCR; the TCRdb copy retains only in-frame clones and omits some. The repertoire holds about 2.4 million clones, 93% seen once, with about 0.34% in the top ten. Sequenced input: naive CD4+ T cells from PBMCs. The subset: CD45RA+ positively selected. The TCR sequence derives from a man aged 18 to 29 in good health. Some clones in this sample may be carry-over from other donors' samples.

DNA for the CDR3: TGTGCCAGCAGGCGGGCTCCGGGACAGGCTTGGGGCTACACCTTC. The encoded protein is CASRRAPGQAWGYTF. This chain links TRBV7-3 with TRBJ1-2; 8 nucleotides agree with TRBD1. Germline lookup yields CDR1 SGHTA and CDR2 FQGTGA. With 6 bases clipped from V and 8 bases from J, the junction kept 14 bases outside the gene matches. The CDR3 extends over 15 amino acids. Using reference TRBV7-3 and TRBJ1-2 for the parts outside the CDR3, the full variable domain is GAGVSQTPSNKVTEKGKYVELRCDPISGHTALYWYRQSLGQGPEFLIYFQGTGAADDSGLPNDRFFAVRPEGSVSTLKIQRTERGDSAVYLCASRRAPGQAWGYTFGSGTRLTVV.